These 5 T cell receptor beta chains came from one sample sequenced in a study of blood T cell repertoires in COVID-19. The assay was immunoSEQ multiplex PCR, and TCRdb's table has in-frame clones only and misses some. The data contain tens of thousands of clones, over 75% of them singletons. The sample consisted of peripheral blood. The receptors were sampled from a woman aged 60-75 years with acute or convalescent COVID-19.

The chain's CDR3 is CASIDTSGANVLTF. CDR3 in DNA: TGCGCCAGCATAGACACGAGTGGGGCCAACGTCCTGACTTTC. J is TRBJ2-6 and V is TRBV5-1; no reliable D call. The ends were cut back, 6 bases at V and 3 bases at J, with 10 bases in the middle. In germline, CDR1 is SGHRS, CDR2 YFSETQ. The CDR3 totals 14 residues.

The CDR3 DNA reads as TGTGCCAGCAGTCCCGCGGGCCTCTCTGGAAACACCATATATTTT. Protein product: CASSPAGLSGNTIYF. The V gene is TRBV28, the J gene TRBJ1-3, with D unresolved. CDR1 MDHEN and CDR2 SYDVKM come from the germline V gene. Trimming removed 5 bases from V and 0 bases from J, with 11 bases in between. CDR3 length: 15 amino acids.

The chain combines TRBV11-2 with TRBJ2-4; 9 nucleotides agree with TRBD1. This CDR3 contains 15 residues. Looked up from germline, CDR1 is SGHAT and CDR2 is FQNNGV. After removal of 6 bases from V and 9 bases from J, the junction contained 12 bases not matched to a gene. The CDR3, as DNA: TGTGCCAGCAGTAAGATACAGGGGGCGCAGACCATTCAGTACTTC. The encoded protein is CASSKIQGAQTIQYF.

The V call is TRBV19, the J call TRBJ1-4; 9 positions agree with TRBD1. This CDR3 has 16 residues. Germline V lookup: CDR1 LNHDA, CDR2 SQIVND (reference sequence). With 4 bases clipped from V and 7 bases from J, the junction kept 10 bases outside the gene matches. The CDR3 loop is CASSTYYRGQGEKLFF. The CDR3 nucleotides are TGTGCCAGTAGTACATACTACAGGGGGCAGGGTGAAAAACTGTTTTTT. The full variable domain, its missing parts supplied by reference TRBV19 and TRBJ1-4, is DGGITQSPKYLFRKEGQNVTLSCEQNLNHDAMYWYRQDPGQGLRLIYYSQIVNDFQKGDIAEGYSVSREKKESFPLTVTSAQKNPTAFYLCASSTYYRGQGEKLFFGSGTQLSVL.

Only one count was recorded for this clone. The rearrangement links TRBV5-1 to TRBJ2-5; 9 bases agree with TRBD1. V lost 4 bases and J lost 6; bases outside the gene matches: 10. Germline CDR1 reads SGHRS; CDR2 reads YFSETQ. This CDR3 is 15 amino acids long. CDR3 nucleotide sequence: TGCGCCAGCAGCATACCGGGACAGGGAAAAAAGACCCAGTACTTC. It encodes CASSIPGQGKKTQYF.